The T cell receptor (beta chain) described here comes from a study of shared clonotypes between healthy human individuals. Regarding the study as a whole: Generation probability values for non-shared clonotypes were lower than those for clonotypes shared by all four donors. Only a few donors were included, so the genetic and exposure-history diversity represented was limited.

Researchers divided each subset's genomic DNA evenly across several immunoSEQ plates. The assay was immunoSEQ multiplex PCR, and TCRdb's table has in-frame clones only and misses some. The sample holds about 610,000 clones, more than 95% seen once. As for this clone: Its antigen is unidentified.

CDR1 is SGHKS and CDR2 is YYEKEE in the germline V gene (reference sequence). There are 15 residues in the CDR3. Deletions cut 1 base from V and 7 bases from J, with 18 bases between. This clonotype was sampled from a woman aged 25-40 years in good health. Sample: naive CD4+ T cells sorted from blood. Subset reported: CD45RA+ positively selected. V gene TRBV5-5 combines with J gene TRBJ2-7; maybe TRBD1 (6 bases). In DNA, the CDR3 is TGTGCCAGCAGCTTGTTCGCAGGGGAAAAGGGAGAGCAGTACTTC. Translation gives CASSLFAGEKGEQYF.